This is a list of T cell receptor beta chains from one sample in a study of blood T cell repertoires in COVID-19. This table comes from immunoSEQ multiplex PCR, and its TCRdb copy is limited to in-frame clones, with some not included. The sample holds roughly 200,000 clones, roughly nine tenths seen once. The specimen sequenced was peripheral blood. The receptors shown here come from a woman between 50 and 59 years old with COVID-19, enrolled during active disease. Both conserved end residues are part of each CDR3. A D gene is named only where the DNA matches it firmly. Some rows have no size entry. The others give once, few or many, or a class for an expanded clone.

size	J	V	D	CDR3	DNA
.	TRBJ2-1	TRBV7-3	.	CASSYGPPNEQFF	TGTGCCAGCAGCTATGGGCCCCCCAATGAGCAGTTCTTC
.	TRBJ2-3	TRBV24-1	TRBD2	CATSETRLAGVLDTQYF	TGTGCCACCAGTGAGACCCGACTAGCGGGGGTTCTAGATACGCAGTATTTT
once	TRBJ2-3	TRBV11-2	.	CASSPRGGEGTDTQYF	TGTGCCAGCAGCCCACGCGGAGGGGAGGGCACAGATACGCAGTATTTT
.	TRBJ2-1	TRBV14	.	CASSSQGQRASYNEQFF	TGTGCCAGCAGCTCCCAAGGCCAGCGGGCCAGTTACAATGAGCAGTTCTTC
.	TRBJ2-5	TRBV7-8	TRBD2	CASSFQRLAGETQYF	TGTGCCAGCAGCTTTCAAAGACTAGCGGGCGAGACCCAGTACTTC
.	TRBJ1-5	TRBV28	.	CASSLGTTQGSWQPQHF	TGTGCCAGCAGTTTGGGGACAACGCAGGGGTCCTGGCAGCCCCAGCATTTT
.	TRBJ1-4	TRBV3-1/TRBV3-2	TRBD1	CASRTGKNEKLFF	TGTGCCAGCAGGACAGGGAAGAATGAAAAACTGTTTTTT
.	TRBJ2-4	TRBV7-2	.	CASSPLKGGNLQAKNIQYF	TGTGCCAGCAGCCCCTTAAAGGGGGGGAATCTCCAAGCCAAAAACATTCAGTACTTC
few	TRBJ1-1	TRBV2	.	CASSEYEGGMNTEAFF	TGTGCCAGCAGTGAATACGAGGGGGGGATGAACACTGAAGCTTTCTTT
once	TRBJ1-5	TRBV7-7	.	CASSFIVRGTESNQPQHF	TGTGCCAGCAGCTTTATAGTAAGGGGGACGGAAAGCAATCAGCCCCAGCATTTT
.	TRBJ1-1	TRBV7-8	TRBD1	CASSLSSGTGGLGAFF	TGTGCCAGCAGCTTATCTTCCGGGACAGGGGGCCTCGGGGCTTTCTTT
.	TRBJ1-2	TRBV19	.	CASSIAVTERGYTF	TGTGCCAGTAGTATAGCGGTAACGGAGCGAGGCTACACCTTC
.	TRBJ2-3	TRBV5-1	TRBD1	CASSTTGTGGDTQYF	TGCGCCAGCAGCACAACCGGGACAGGGGGAGATACGCAGTATTTT
.	TRBJ1-2	TRBV12-5	TRBD1	CASGLVRTGYGYTF	TGTGCTAGTGGTTTGGTGAGGACAGGCTATGGCTACACCTTC
.	TRBJ1-5	TRBV7-9	.	CASSLGDSSNQPQHF	TGTGCCAGCAGCTTAGGAGACAGTAGCAATCAGCCCCAGCATTTT
.	TRBJ1-1	TRBV6-4	.	CASRAGNTEAFF	TGTGCCAGCAGAGCAGGGAACACTGAAGCTTTCTTT
.	TRBJ2-7	TRBV27	.	CASSFSGVHNQYF	TGTGCCAGCAGTTTCTCCGGGGTCCATAACCAGTACTTC
.	TRBJ1-2	TRBV6-6	.	CASSYSVQAPLGYTF	TGTGCCAGCAGTTACTCGGTCCAGGCCCCTTTGGGCTACACCTTC
.	TRBJ2-7	TRBV4-3	TRBD1	CASSQEGQGAYEQYF	TGCGCCAGCAGCCAAGAAGGACAGGGGGCCTACGAGCAGTACTTC
.	TRBJ1-1	TRBV30	.	CAWSQGLGGEAFF	TGTGCCTGGTCTCAAGGATTAGGCGGTGAAGCTTTCTTT
once	TRBJ2-1	TRBV11-2	TRBD1	CASSLTGVEQFF	TGTGCCAGCAGCTTAACAGGGGTAGAGCAGTTCTTC
medium-sized	TRBJ2-5	TRBV28	.	CASSTRRGGKETQYF	TGTGCCAGCAGTACCCGACGAGGCGGGAAGGAGACCCAGTACTTC
few	TRBJ2-2	TRBV2	.	CASRNKRDILTGELFF	TGTGCCAGCAGAAATAAACGGGACATACTCACCGGGGAGCTGTTTTTT
few	TRBJ1-1	TRBV16	TRBD1	CASSPWTGYLNTEAFF	TGTGCCAGCAGCCCTTGGACAGGGTATTTGAACACTGAAGCTTTCTTT
.	TRBJ1-6	TRBV3-1/TRBV3-2	.	CASSQIGASSASPLHF	TGTGCCAGCAGCCAAATAGGGGCCAGCTCGGCGTCACCCCTCCACTTT
.	TRBJ1-2	TRBV12-5	.	CASGHRARYTF	TGTGCTAGTGGTCACAGGGCTCGCTACACCTTC
.	TRBJ1-3	TRBV5-4	.	CASSLDRGNTIYF	TGTGCCAGCAGCCTAGACAGGGGAAACACCATATATTTT
few	TRBJ1-1	TRBV30	.	CAWAPGRPNTEAFF	TGTGCCTGGGCCCCCGGGAGGCCGAACACTGAAGCTTTCTTT
.	TRBJ1-1	TRBV20-1	.	CSARTGTEAFF	TGCAGTGCTAGGACCGGGACAGAAGCTTTCTTT
.	TRBJ2-3	TRBV9	TRBD1	CASSSTGADTQYF	TGTGCCAGCAGCTCCACAGGGGCAGATACGCAGTATTTT
.	TRBJ2-3	TRBV5-4	TRBD2	CATYRTSGGSTDTQYF	TGTGCCACTTACCGGACTAGCGGGGGGAGCACAGATACGCAGTATTTT